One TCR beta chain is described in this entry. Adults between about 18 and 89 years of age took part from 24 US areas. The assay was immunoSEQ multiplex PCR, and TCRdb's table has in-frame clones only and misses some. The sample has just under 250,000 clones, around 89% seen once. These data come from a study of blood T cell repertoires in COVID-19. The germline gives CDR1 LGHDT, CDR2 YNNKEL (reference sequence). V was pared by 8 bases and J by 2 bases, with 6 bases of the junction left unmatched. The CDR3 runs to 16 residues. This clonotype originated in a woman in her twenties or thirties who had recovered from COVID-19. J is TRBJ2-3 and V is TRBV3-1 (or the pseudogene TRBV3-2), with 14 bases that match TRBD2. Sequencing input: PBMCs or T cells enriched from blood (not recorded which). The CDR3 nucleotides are TGTGCCAGCGGACGACTAGCGGGAGGGGACACAGATACGCAGTATTTT. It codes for CASGRLAGGDTDTQYF.